The 27 T cell receptor beta chains below all came from one sample that was sequenced in a study of response to subunit inactivated influenza vaccine. TCRdb re-called the RT-PCR reads with MiXCR, one entry per CDR3 protein. This table has more than 550,000 distinct CDR3 sequences, over 9.5% appearing once. The specimen comprised PBMCs from blood, sampled on the day of vaccination. The receptors shown here come from a man between 45 and 60 years old who received an inactivated influenza vaccine.

The V and J genes are TRBV7-9 and TRBJ2-1; 11 nucleotides agree with TRBD2. The CDR3 runs to 16 residues. V trimming: 5 bases; J trimming: 4 bases; junction bases outside the gene matches: 7. The germline CDR1 and CDR2 sequences are SEHNR and FQNEAQ (reference sequence). CDR3 protein: CASSPAGLADYNEQFF. In nucleotides, the CDR3 is TGTGCCAGCAGCCCCGCGGGACTAGCGGATTACAATGAGCAGTTCTTC.

Only a few counts were recorded for this clonotype. The chain employs TRBV7-2 and TRBJ2-5, with 7 bases lining up with TRBD2. CDR1 and CDR2 from the germline V gene are SGHTA and FQGNSA. The CDR3 is 13 residues long. Trimming cost V 3 bases and J 7 bases; bases outside gene matches: 5. The CDR3 coding sequence is TGTGCCAGCAGCTTTGGGAGGGAATCGACCCAGTACTTC. Translated, it gives CASSFGRESTQYF. Combining the CDR3 with reference TRBV7-2 and TRBJ2-5 gives the whole variable domain GAGVSQSPSNKVTEKGKDVELRCDPISGHTALYWYRQSLGQGLEFLIYFQGNSAPDKSGLPSDRFSAERTGGSVSTLTIQRTQQEDSAVYLCASSFGRESTQYFGPGTRLLVL.

The chain employs TRBV9 and TRBJ2-1, with D tentatively TRBD2 (6 bases). Germline CDR1 is SGDLS and CDR2 is YYNGEE. Trimming shortened V by 3 bases and J by 6 bases, and 19 bases separated the two germline ends. The CDR3 has 16 residues. DNA for the CDR3: TGTGCCAGCAGCGCCGACCTGGGACTCCCCGGCAATGAGCAGTTCTTC. This translates into CASSADLGLPGNEQFF. The variable domain in full, with the rest retrieved from reference TRBV9 and TRBJ2-1, is DSGVTQTPKHLITATGQRVTLRCSPRSGDLSVYWYQQSLDQGLQFLIQYYNGEERAKGNILERFSAQQFPDLHSELNLSSLELGDSALYFCASSADLGLPGNEQFFGPGTRLTVL.

V gene TRBV20-1 combines with J gene TRBJ2-3; D unclear. The CDR3 extends over 9 amino acids. Germline V gene data show CDR1 as DFQATT and CDR2 as SNEGSKA (reference sequence). V shed 4 bases and J shed 4 bases, with 0 bases lying between them. The CDR3 loop is CSATDTQYF. In nucleotides, the CDR3 is TGCAGTGCTACAGATACGCAGTATTTT.

This clonotype has a handful of counts. The CDR3 loop is CSARVAKGLFNEKLFF. The CDR3 DNA reads TGCAGTGCTAGAGTCGCAAAGGGACTGTTTAATGAAAAACTGTTTTTT. The chain carries TRBV20-1 and TRBJ1-4; TRBD1 might be the D (5 bases). Germline V gene sequence: CDR1 DFQATT, CDR2 SNEGSKA (reference sequence). The CDR3 covers 16 residues. V was cut by 1 base and J by 4 bases, with 16 bases left in between.

This clonotype was seen at least ten times. The chain uses TRBV24-1 and TRBJ2-1; 16 bases are shared with TRBD2. CDR1 and CDR2 (germline): KGHDR, SFDVKD. The CDR3 is made up of 19 amino acids. Losses at the gene ends were 3 bases for V and 0 bases for J; bases not matched to a gene: 4. CDR3 nucleotide sequence: TGTGCCACCAGTGATCCCGGGACTAGCGGGAGGGCCTCCTACAATGAGCAGTTCTTC. Its translation is CATSDPGTSGRASYNEQFF.

This clonotype was detected only a few times. V and J are TRBV6-2 or TRBV6-3 and TRBJ2-7; TRBD1 matches 11 bases. Trimming removed 6 bases from V and 3 bases from J; junction bases left unmatched: 7. Germline CDR1 MNHEY, CDR2 SVGEGT. The CDR3 contains 15 residues. CDR3 residues: CASSAGTGGDYEQYF. The CDR3 nucleotides are TGTGCCAGCAGCGCCGGGACAGGGGGAGACTACGAGCAGTACTTC.

In its sample, this clonotype was seen many times. CDR3 loop: CASSLDVGTGPRYF. The CDR3 nucleotides read TGCGCCAGCAGCTTGGATGTGGGGACTGGACCCAGGTATTTT. The V call is TRBV5-1, the J call TRBJ1-3; a possible D gene is TRBD1 (5 bases). Germline assignment: CDR1 SGHRS and CDR2 YFSETQ. V lost 0 bases, J lost 16 bases, and 20 bases lay in between. The CDR3 extends over 14 amino acids.

The chain joins TRBV30 to TRBJ2-2; D possibly corresponds to TRBD2 (5 bases). Germline loops: CDR1 GTSNPN, CDR2 SVGIG (reference sequence). Trimming stripped 4 bases from V and 3 bases from J, with 12 bases between. The CDR3 has 14 residues. The CDR3 DNA reads as TGTGCCTGGACCCTTCTGGAGGACACCGGGGAGCTGTTTTTT. Protein: CAWTLLEDTGELFF.

This clonotype was counted only a few times. This sequence joins TRBV9 and TRBJ2-3, with 7 bases fitting TRBD2. The CDR3 runs to 15 residues. The germline gives CDR1 SGDLS, CDR2 YYNGEE. V trimming: 3 bases; J trimming: 1 base; junction bases outside the gene matches: 5. CDR3 sequence: CASSAAGVRTDTQYF. As DNA, the CDR3 is TGTGCCAGCAGCGCTGCGGGAGTTCGCACAGATACGCAGTATTTT.

J is TRBJ2-1 and V is TRBV7-8; no firm D call. From germline, CDR1 is SGHVS and CDR2 FQNEAQ. Between the trimmed V and J ends, which lost 3 bases and 3 bases, there was a span of 9 bases. The CDR3 runs 14 residues. The CDR3 protein is CASSFLGFYNEQFF. As DNA, the CDR3 is TGTGCCAGCAGCTTCTTGGGGTTCTACAATGAGCAGTTCTTC.

The rearrangement links TRBV25-1 to TRBJ2-2; D remains unclear. Germline V gives CDR1 MGHDK, CDR2 SYGVNS. The germline V and J ends were trimmed by 1 base and 2 bases, with 14 bases remaining between them. The CDR3 contains 17 residues. DNA of the CDR3: TGTGCCAGCAGTGAATTAGGCAGAGGCAGTAACACCGGGGAGCTGTTTTTT. It encodes CASSELGRGSNTGELFF.

The V call is TRBV12-3 or TRBV12-4, the J call TRBJ2-7; no firm D call. There are 15 residues in the CDR3. V lost 5 bases and J lost 0, with 14 bases in between. DNA of the CDR3: TGTGCCAGCAGTCTGGGCCGGCCTAGCTCCTACGAGCAGTACTTC. Translation: CASSLGRPSSYEQYF.

This clonotype showed up many times. V gene TRBV7-6 combines with J gene TRBJ2-2, with a possible D match to TRBD2 (5 bases). Germline CDR1 is SGHVS and CDR2 is FNYEAQ. Deletions cut 2 bases from V and 5 bases from J, with 21 bases between. The CDR3 runs to 18 residues. CDR3 nucleotide sequence: TGTGCCAGCAGCTTATTACGAGTGGAGTTGTCGGGGACCGGGGAGCTGTTTTTT. As protein: CASSLLRVELSGTGELFF.

There are many counts of this clonotype. The chain joins TRBV14 to TRBJ2-3; the D is unclear. This CDR3 region has 12 residues. CDR1 and CDR2 (germline): SGHDN, FVKESK. Trimming cost V 0 bases and J 9 bases, with 7 bases left between them. The chain's CDR3 is CASSQDTVTQYF. CDR3 coding DNA: TGTGCCAGCAGCCAAGACACGGTAACGCAGTATTTT.

This clonotype was detected a few times. The chain employs TRBV12-3 or TRBV12-4 and TRBJ2-3; D call uncertain. The CDR3 covers 15 residues. V dropped 7 bases and J dropped 0 bases, with 14 bases sitting between them. CDR3 DNA: TGTGCCAGCACCACGGACCAAACTAGCACAGATACGCAGTATTTT. This codes for CASTTDQTSTDTQYF.

This clonotype was detected only a few times. The CDR3 DNA reads as TGTGCCAGCAGCCAAGATAAGGAGGCTAGCGGAGGGGGGTGGAATGAGCAGTTCTTC. Translating it yields CASSQDKEASGGGWNEQFF. This chain joins TRBV3-1 and TRBJ2-1; the D gene is possibly TRBD2 (7 bases). Trimming took 0 bases from V and 7 from J, leaving 25 bases between them. Germline lookup yields CDR1 LGHDT and CDR2 YNNKEL (reference sequence). The CDR3 length is 19 residues.

This clonotype was detected a few times. This chain connects TRBV6-2 or TRBV6-3 to TRBJ2-7; no firm D call. V was pared by 6 bases and J by 2 bases, with 8 bases between. The CDR3 contains 12 residues. CDR1 and CDR2 from the germline V gene are MNHEY and SVGEGT. For the CDR3, the DNA is TGTGCCAGCAGAAATGGACCCTACGAGCAGTACTTC. Its protein is CASRNGPYEQYF.

This clonotype has a count of ten or more. The chain recombines TRBV18 with TRBJ2-5; D is ambiguous. The CDR3 spans 13 residues. V lost 3 bases and J lost 2, with 7 bases in between. Germline CDR1 KGHSH, CDR2 LQKENI. The CDR3 region has the DNA TGTGCCAGCTCACCTAACGGGCAAGAGACCCAGTACTTC. Its translation is CASSPNGQETQYF.

This clonotype was seen more than once but under ten times. The gene calls are TRBV28 and TRBJ2-3; D gene unclear. Germline loops: CDR1 MDHEN, CDR2 SYDVKM. CDR3 length equals 12 residues. Trimming shortened V by 7 bases and J by 1 base, and 6 bases separated the two germline ends. The CDR3 spells CASKDGTDTQYF. The CDR3 DNA reads as TGTGCCAGCAAGGATGGCACAGATACGCAGTATTTT.

This clonotype was seen only a few times. DNA of the CDR3: TGCGCCAGCTCTACCAAGGGGGGGCCTACTCTATACAATGAGCAGTTCTTC. As protein: CASSTKGGPTLYNEQFF. The J gene is TRBJ2-1, the V gene TRBV4-1; D perhaps matches TRBD2 (7 bases). The CDR3 is 17 amino acids. Trimming cost V 8 bases and J 4 bases, with 24 bases left between them. Germline CDR1 and CDR2: MGHRA and YSYEKL.

The V and J genes are TRBV20-1 and TRBJ2-1; 7 nucleotides align to TRBD2. The germline gives CDR1 DFQATT, CDR2 SNEGSKA (reference sequence). The CDR3 is 14 residues long. V gave up 1 base and J gave up 6 bases; unmatched junction bases: 6. CDR3 amino acids: CSARGGGPINEQFF. Here the CDR3 DNA reads TGCAGTGCTAGAGGGGGAGGGCCCATCAATGAGCAGTTCTTC.

This rearrangement joins TRBV20-1 to TRBJ2-7; 15 bases are a match to TRBD2. With V trimmed by 5 bases and J by 2 bases, 4 bases remained unmatched. The CDR3 spans 15 residues. The V gene's germline CDR1 is DFQATT and CDR2 SNEGSKA (reference sequence). CDR3 in DNA: TGCAGTGCTGGGGGACTAGCGGGAGGAACCTACGAGCAGTACTTC. It yields the protein CSAGGLAGGTYEQYF.

This chain joins TRBV15 and TRBJ2-6, with D unclear. V lost 3 bases and J 0 bases, leaving 3 bases between the germline ends. The CDR3 consists of 14 residues. Germline-derived CDR1 and CDR2 are LNHNV and YYDKDF (reference sequence). The CDR3 nucleotides read TGTGCCACCAGCAGTTACTCTGGGGCCAACGTCCTGACTTTC. Translating gives CATSSYSGANVLTF.

The chain combines TRBV4-2 with TRBJ2-3, with 9 bases matching TRBD1. Germline CDR1 and CDR2: LGHNA and YNFKEQ. Losses at the gene ends were 3 bases for V and 4 bases for J; bases not matched to a gene: 8. The CDR3 consists of 16 residues. The CDR3 sequence is CASSHRDRDGADTQYF. The CDR3 DNA sequence: TGTGCCAGCAGCCATAGGGACAGGGACGGCGCAGATACGCAGTATTTT.

This clonotype came up many times. The rearrangement joins TRBV12-3 or TRBV12-4 to TRBJ2-7; no firm D call. The CDR3 has 12 amino acids. Trimming left V 6 bases short and J 1 base short, with 7 bases between. In DNA, the CDR3 is TGTGCCAGCAGCTTATTTTCCTACGAGCAGTACTTC. Encoded protein: CASSLFSYEQYF.

This rearrangement joins TRBV28 to TRBJ2-2; the D gene is possibly TRBD2 (6 bases). The germline V and J ends were trimmed by 4 bases and 3 bases, with 15 bases remaining between them. Germline CDR1 is MDHEN and CDR2 is SYDVKM. This CDR3 contains 16 residues. The CDR3 nucleotides read TGTGCCAGCAGTTCCCTTTTCGGGGAGGACACCGGGGAGCTGTTTTTT. Its translation: CASSSLFGEDTGELFF.